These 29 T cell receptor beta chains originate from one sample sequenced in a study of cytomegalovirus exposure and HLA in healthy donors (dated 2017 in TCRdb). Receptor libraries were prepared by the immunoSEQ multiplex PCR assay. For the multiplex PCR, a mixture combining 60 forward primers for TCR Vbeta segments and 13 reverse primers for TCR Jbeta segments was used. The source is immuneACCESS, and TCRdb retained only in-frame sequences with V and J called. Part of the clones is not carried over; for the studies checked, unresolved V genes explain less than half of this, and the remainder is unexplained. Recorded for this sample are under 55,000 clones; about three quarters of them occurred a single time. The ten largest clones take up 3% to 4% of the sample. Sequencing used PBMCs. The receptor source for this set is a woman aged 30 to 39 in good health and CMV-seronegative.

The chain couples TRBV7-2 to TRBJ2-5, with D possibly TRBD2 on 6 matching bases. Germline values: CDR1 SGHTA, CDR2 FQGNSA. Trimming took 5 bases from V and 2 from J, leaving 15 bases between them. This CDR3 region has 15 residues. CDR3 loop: CASSPYVGGQETQYF. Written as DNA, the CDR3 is TGTGCCAGCAGCCCTTACGTCGGGGGACAAGAGACCCAGTACTTC.

The DNA for the CDR3 is TGCGCCAGCAGCCCCGAGCTAGCGGGAGGGCCAGGGAATGAGCAGTTCTTC. Encoded protein: CASSPELAGGPGNEQFF. V usage is TRBV4-1 and J usage is TRBJ2-1, with TRBD2 matching over 12 bases. This CDR3 is built from 17 residues. CDR1 is MGHRA and CDR2 is YSYEKL in the germline V gene. V gave up 4 bases and J gave up 7 bases; unmatched junction bases: 11.

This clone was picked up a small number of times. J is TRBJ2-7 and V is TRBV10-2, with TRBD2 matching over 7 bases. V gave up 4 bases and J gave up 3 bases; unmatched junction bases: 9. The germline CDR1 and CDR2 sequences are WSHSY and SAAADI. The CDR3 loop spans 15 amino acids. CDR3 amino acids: CASSAARGLDYEQYF. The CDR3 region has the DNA TGCGCCAGCAGTGCGGCGCGGGGGTTAGACTACGAGCAGTACTTC.

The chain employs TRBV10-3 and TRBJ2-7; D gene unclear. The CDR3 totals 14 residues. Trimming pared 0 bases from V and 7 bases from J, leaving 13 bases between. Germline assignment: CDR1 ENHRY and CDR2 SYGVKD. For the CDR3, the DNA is TGTGCCATCAGTGAGTCGTACAGCCCTTGGGAGCAGTACTTC. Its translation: CAISESYSPWEQYF.

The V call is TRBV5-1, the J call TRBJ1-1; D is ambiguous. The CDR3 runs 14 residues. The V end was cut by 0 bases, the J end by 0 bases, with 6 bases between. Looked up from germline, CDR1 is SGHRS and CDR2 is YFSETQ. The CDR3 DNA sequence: TGCGCCAGCAGCTTGGGCACAGTGAACACTGAAGCTTTCTTT. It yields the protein CASSLGTVNTEAFF.

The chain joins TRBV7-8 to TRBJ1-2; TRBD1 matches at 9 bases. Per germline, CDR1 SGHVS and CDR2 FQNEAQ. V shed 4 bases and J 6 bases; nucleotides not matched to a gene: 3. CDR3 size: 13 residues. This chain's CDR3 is CASSYRDRDGYTF. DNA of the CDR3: TGTGCCAGCAGCTACCGGGACAGGGATGGCTACACCTTC.

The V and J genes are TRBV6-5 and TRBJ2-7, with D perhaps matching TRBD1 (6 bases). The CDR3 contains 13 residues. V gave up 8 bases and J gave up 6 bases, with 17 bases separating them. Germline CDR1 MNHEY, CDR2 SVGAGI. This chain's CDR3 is CASGVRQDVEQYF. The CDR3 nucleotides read TGTGCCAGCGGTGTCCGACAGGATGTCGAGCAGTACTTC.

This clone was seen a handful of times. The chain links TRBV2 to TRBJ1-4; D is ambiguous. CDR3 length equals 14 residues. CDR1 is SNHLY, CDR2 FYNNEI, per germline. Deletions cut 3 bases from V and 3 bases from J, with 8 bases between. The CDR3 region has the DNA TGTGCCAGCAGTGATGCGGGAGCTAATGAAAAACTGTTTTTT. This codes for CASSDAGANEKLFF.

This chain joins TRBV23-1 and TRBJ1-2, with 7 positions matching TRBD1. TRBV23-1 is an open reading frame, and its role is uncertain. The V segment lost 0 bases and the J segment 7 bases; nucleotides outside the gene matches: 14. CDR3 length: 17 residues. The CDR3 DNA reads TGCGCCAGCAGTCAATCGATGGTGGGGGACAGAGCGTGTGGCTACACCTTC. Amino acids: CASSQSMVGDRACGYTF.

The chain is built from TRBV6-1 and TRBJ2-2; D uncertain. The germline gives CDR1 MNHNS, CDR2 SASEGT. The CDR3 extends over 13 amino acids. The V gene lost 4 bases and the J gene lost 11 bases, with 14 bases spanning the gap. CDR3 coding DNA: TGTGCCAGCAGTGCCTCCACTCCCAAAGAGCTGTTTTTT. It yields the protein CASSASTPKELFF.

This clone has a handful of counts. CDR3 DNA: TGCAGCGCAGGACAGGGGGGCGACGAGCAGTACTTC. Translating it yields CSAGQGGDEQYF. The chain couples TRBV29-1 to TRBJ2-7, with 10 bases matching TRBD1. V lost 7 bases and J lost 5; bases outside the gene matches: 5. Germline CDR1 SQVTM, CDR2 ANQGSEA. CDR3 size: 12 residues.

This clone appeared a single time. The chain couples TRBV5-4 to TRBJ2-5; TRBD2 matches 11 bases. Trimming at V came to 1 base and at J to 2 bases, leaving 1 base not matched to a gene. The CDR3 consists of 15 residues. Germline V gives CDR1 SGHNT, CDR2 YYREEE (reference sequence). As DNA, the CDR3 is TGTGCCAGCAGCTTGACTAGCGGGAGTCAAGAGACCCAGTACTTC. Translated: CASSLTSGSQETQYF.

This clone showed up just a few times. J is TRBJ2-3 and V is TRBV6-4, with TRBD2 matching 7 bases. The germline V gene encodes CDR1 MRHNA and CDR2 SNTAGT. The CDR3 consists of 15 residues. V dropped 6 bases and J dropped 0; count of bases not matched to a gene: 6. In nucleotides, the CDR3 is TGTGCCAGCAGCAGTTCCGGGGGGAGCACAGATACGCAGTATTTT. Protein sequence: CASSSSGGSTDTQYF.

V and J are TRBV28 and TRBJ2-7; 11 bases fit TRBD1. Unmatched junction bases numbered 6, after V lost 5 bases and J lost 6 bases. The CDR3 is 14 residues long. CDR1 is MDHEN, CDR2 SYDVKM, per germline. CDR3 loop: CASSSSGTGGEQYF. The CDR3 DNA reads TGTGCCAGCAGTAGCTCCGGGACAGGGGGCGAGCAGTACTTC.

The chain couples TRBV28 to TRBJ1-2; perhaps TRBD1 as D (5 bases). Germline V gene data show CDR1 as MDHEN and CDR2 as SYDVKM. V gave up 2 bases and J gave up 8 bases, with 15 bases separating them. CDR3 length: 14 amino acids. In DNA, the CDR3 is TGTGCCAGCAGTTTAATGGGGGGTGGGAGCGGCTACACCTTC. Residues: CASSLMGGGSGYTF.

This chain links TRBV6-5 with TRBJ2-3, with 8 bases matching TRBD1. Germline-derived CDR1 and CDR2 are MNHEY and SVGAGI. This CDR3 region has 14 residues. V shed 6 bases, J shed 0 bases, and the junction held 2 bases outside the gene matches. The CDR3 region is CASSRTGSTDTQYF. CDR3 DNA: TGTGCCAGCAGCAGGACAGGGAGCACAGATACGCAGTATTTT.

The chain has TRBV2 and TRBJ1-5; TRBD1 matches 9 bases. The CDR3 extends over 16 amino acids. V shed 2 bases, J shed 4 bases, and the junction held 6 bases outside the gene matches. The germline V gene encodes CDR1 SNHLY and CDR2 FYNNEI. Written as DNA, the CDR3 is TGTGCCAGCAGTGAAACAGTGACAGGGGGAAATCAGCCCCAGCATTTT. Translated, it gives CASSETVTGGNQPQHF.

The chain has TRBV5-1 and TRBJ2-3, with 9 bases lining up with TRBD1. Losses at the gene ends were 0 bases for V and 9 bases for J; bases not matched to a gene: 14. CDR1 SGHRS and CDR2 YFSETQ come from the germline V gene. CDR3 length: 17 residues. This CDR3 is CASSLDPPGQGSSTQYF. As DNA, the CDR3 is TGCGCCAGCAGCTTGGATCCGCCGGGACAGGGTTCGTCAACGCAGTATTTT.

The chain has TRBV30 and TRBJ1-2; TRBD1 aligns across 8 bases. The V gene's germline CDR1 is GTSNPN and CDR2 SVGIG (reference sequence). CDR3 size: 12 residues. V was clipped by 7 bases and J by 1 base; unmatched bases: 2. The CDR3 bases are TGTGCCTCTACAGGGGGTAACTATGGCTACACCTTC. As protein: CASTGGNYGYTF.

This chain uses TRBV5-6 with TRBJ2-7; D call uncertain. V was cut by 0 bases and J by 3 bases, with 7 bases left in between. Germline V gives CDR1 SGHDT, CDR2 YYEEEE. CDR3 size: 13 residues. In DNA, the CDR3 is TGTGCCAGCAGCTTGGCTTTCAGCTACGAGCAGTACTTC. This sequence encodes CASSLAFSYEQYF. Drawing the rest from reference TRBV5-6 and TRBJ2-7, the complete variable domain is DAGVTQSPTHLIKTRGQQVTLRCSPKSGHDTVSWYQQALGQGPQFIFQYYEEEERQRGNFPDRFSGHQFPNYSSELNVNALLLGDSALYLCASSLAFSYEQYFGPGTRLTVT.

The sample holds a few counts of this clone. As DNA, the CDR3 is TGTGCCAGCAGCTTAGTAGGGCAGGGAAACTTACTGTTTTTT. It is translated as CASSLVGQGNLLFF. V and J are TRBV7-9 and TRBJ1-4; D is perhaps TRBD1 (5 bases). Trimming left V 1 base short and J 13 bases short, with 16 bases between. This CDR3 is built from 14 residues. Germline CDR1 reads SEHNR; CDR2 reads FQNEAQ (reference sequence).

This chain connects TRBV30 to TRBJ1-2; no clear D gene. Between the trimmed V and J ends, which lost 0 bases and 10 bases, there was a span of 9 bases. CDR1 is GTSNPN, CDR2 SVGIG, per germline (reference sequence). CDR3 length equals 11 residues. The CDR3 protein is CAWSVGNYYTF. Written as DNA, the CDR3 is TGTGCCTGGAGTGTTGGCAATTACTACACCTTC. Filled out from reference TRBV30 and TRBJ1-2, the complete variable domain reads SQTIHQWPATLVQPVGSPLSLECTVEGTSNPNLYWYRQAAGRGLQLLFYSVGIGQISSEVPQNLSASRPQDRQFILSSKKLLLSDSGFYLCAWSVGNYYTFGSGTRLTVV.

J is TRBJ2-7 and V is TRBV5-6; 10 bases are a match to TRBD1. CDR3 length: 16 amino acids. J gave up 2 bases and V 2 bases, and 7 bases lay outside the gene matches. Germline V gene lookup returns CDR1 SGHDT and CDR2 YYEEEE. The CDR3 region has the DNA TGTGCCAGCAGCTTTACCCCCGGGACAGGGGCCTACGAGCAGTACTTC. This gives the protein CASSFTPGTGAYEQYF.

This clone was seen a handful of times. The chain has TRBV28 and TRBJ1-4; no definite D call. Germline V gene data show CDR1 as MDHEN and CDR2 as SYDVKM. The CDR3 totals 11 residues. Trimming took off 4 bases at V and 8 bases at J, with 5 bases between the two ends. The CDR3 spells CASSYGEKLFF. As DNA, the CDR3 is TGTGCCAGCAGTTACGGGGAAAAACTGTTTTTT.

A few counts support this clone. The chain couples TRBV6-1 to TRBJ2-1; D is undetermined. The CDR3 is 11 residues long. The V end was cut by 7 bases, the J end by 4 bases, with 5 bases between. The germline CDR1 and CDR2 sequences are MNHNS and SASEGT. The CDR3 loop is CASKEYNEQFF. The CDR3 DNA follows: TGTGCCAGCAAGGAGTACAATGAGCAGTTCTTC.

CDR3 loop: CASSMTSPETQYF. The CDR3 coding sequence is TGCGCCAGCAGCATGACTAGCCCAGAGACCCAGTACTTC. The V call is TRBV5-1, the J call TRBJ2-5; 7 bases map to TRBD2. V dropped 4 bases and J dropped 4; count of bases not matched to a gene: 4. The CDR3 consists of 13 residues. The germline V gene has CDR1 SGHRS and CDR2 YFSETQ.

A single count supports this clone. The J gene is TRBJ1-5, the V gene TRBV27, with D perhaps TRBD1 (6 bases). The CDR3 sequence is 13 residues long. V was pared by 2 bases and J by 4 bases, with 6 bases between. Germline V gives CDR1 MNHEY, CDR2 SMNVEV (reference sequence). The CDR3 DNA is TGTGCCAGCAGTTTACAGGGGAATCAGCCCCAGCATTTT. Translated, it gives CASSLQGNQPQHF.

The chain's CDR3 is CSVDLASASSYEQYF. The CDR3 DNA follows: TGCAGCGTTGATTTGGCTAGCGCCTCCTCCTACGAGCAGTACTTC. J is TRBJ2-7 and V is TRBV29-1, with D perhaps matching TRBD2 (6 bases). Germline CDR1 reads SQVTM; CDR2 reads ANQGSEA. V was cut by 3 bases and J by 0 bases, with 15 bases left in between. The CDR3 consists of 15 residues.

The CDR3 sequence is CASRQGSEKLFF. DNA for the CDR3: TGTGCCAGCAGGCAGGGGAGTGAAAAACTGTTTTTT. The chain recombines TRBV25-1 with TRBJ1-4; possibly TRBD1 for D (6 bases). CDR3 length: 12 residues. The germline gives CDR1 MGHDK, CDR2 SYGVNS. V dropped 6 bases and J dropped 7 bases, with 9 bases sitting between them. The entire variable domain, with the rest obtained from reference TRBV25-1 and TRBJ1-4, is as follows: EADIYQTPRYLVIGTGKKITLECSQTMGHDKMYWYQQDPGMELHLIHYSYGVNSTEKGDLSSESTVSRIRTEHFPLTLESARPSHTSQYLCASRQGSEKLFFGSGTQLSVL.